This T cell receptor (beta chain) was retrieved from a study of cytomegalovirus exposure and HLA in healthy donors. Study-level points and caveats: Exclusion as indistinguishable affected some V segments, including TRBV6-2 and TRBV6-3. Later analysis placed DRB1 highest and HLA-C lowest in TCR association rates, which differed by HLA locus. The dataset shows that most TCR sequences were rare, while some public TCRs occurred in many donors. Investigators reported 150 to 200 TCR beta chains as tied to cytomegalovirus.

On this clone itself: Its antigen is currently unknown.

The germline V gene encodes CDR1 GTSNPN and CDR2 SVGIG (reference sequence). V was pared by 4 bases and J by 4 bases, with 9 bases of the junction left unmatched. The length of the CDR3 is 14 residues. In the PCR, 60 Vbeta and 13 Jbeta primers were used. Data came from immunoSEQ multiplex PCR; TCRdb stores just in-frame clones and leaves some out. The sample's table shows some 110,000 clones. Sequenced material: PBMCs. The gene calls are TRBV30 and TRBJ2-7; 8 bases line up with TRBD1. The sequence derives from a man in his forties or fifties in good health and CMV-seronegative. CDR3 residues: CAWIRAGGWYEQYF. The CDR3 DNA reads TGTGCCTGGATAAGGGCAGGGGGCTGGTACGAGCAGTACTTC.